These 31 T cell receptor beta chains originate from one sample sequenced in a study of T cell responses to AZD1222 COVID-19 vaccine. Method: immunoSEQ multiplex PCR; TCRdb's copy keeps in-frame clones and lacks some. Among 95,000 to 150,000 clones, over 75% were seen once, and the ten largest hold approximately 3.4%. Source: peripheral blood, taken on day 0 of AZD1222 vaccination. These TCRs come from an adult in good health.

The gene calls are TRBV18 and TRBJ2-2; maybe TRBD1 (6 bases). This CDR3 contains 15 residues. The germline V and J ends were trimmed by 3 bases and 2 bases, with 10 bases remaining between them. Germline loops: CDR1 KGHSH, CDR2 LQKENI. The CDR3 loop is CASSPRRGNTGELFF. The CDR3 bases are TGTGCCAGCTCACCCCGCAGGGGCAACACCGGGGAGCTGTTTTTT.

Written as DNA, the CDR3 is TGTGCCAGCAGTTTATCGACACGGAATGGCTACACCTTC. This encodes CASSLSTRNGYTF. This chain connects TRBV27 to TRBJ1-2; D unclear. This CDR3 comprises 13 residues. Trimming stripped 0 bases from V and 6 bases from J, with 8 bases between. The germline V gene has CDR1 MNHEY and CDR2 SMNVEV (reference sequence).

The CDR3 loop reads CASSQEGRRPNTGELFF. The CDR3 DNA reads as TGTGCCAGCAGCCAAGAGGGACGCAGACCCAACACCGGGGAGCTGTTTTTT. The chain links TRBV4-2 to TRBJ2-2; D could derive from TRBD1 or TRBD2 (5 bases each). This CDR3 is built from 17 residues. The germline V and J ends were trimmed by 0 bases and 2 bases, with 13 bases remaining between them. The germline CDR1 and CDR2 sequences are LGHNA and YNFKEQ.

The chain carries TRBV9 and TRBJ2-3; D not certain. The CDR3 runs 13 residues. Germline V gene data show CDR1 as SGDLS and CDR2 as YYNGEE. V shed 0 bases and J shed 5 bases, with 7 bases lying between them. The CDR3 DNA sequence: TGTGCCAGCAGCGTAGGGGTTGAAGATACGCAGTATTTT. This gives the protein CASSVGVEDTQYF.

This clone is a singleton in its sample. The rearrangement links TRBV5-4 to TRBJ1-4; perhaps TRBD1 as D (6 bases). The V end lost 4 bases, the J end lost 8 bases, and 9 bases lay between the germline ends. The CDR3 runs to 12 residues. CDR1 and CDR2 from the germline V gene are SGHNT and YYREEE (reference sequence). This CDR3 is CASSDDREKLFF. The CDR3 region has the DNA TGTGCCAGCAGCGACGACAGGGAAAAACTGTTTTTT.

The CDR3 sequence is CASSARSRGRTYEQYF. CDR3 nucleotide sequence: TGTGCCAGCAGCGCCCGCAGTCGGGGGAGAACCTACGAGCAGTACTTC. The chain combines TRBV21-1 with TRBJ2-7; the table calls TRBD2, which could not be checked here. TRBV21-1 is a pseudogene segment. The CDR3 is made up of 16 amino acids.

The chain employs TRBV19 and TRBJ1-2, with a tentative D call TRBD1 (5 bases). Trimming took 3 bases from V and 0 from J, leaving 8 bases between them. The germline gives CDR1 LNHDA, CDR2 SQIVND (reference sequence). This CDR3 is 14 amino acids long. CDR3 nucleotide sequence: TGTGCCAGTAGTATGGCAGGGACTAACTATGGCTACACCTTC. Translated: CASSMAGTNYGYTF.

This rearrangement joins TRBV28 to TRBJ1-5, with TRBD1 identical over 9 bases. Germline assignment: CDR1 MDHEN and CDR2 SYDVKM. CDR3 length: 16 residues. Trimming took 5 bases from V and 4 from J; bases not matched to a gene: 9. CDR3 sequence: CASSIPTGTGNQPQHF. The CDR3 DNA sequence: TGTGCCAGCAGTATACCGACCGGGACAGGGAATCAGCCCCAGCATTTT. The full variable domain, with the rest looked up from reference TRBV28 and TRBJ1-5, is DVKVTQSSRYLVKRTGEKVFLECVQDMDHENMFWYRQDPGLGLRLIYFSYDVKMKEKGDIPEGYSVSREKKERFSLILESASTNQTSMYLCASSIPTGTGNQPQHFGDGTRLSIL.

V gene TRBV28 combines with J gene TRBJ2-7, with 10 bases that match TRBD2. Trimming removed 4 bases from V and 2 bases from J; junction bases left unmatched: 14. The germline V gene encodes CDR1 MDHEN and CDR2 SYDVKM. This CDR3 comprises 18 residues. CDR3 region: CASSSSLGASGSTYEQYF. The CDR3 nucleotides read TGTGCCAGCAGTTCTTCCCTTGGCGCTAGCGGGAGCACCTACGAGCAGTACTTC.

This chain links TRBV12-3 or TRBV12-4 with TRBJ2-7; D call uncertain. The CDR3 contains 13 residues. Trimming removed 1 base at V and 1 base at J, with 5 bases between. CDR3 nucleotides: TGTGCCAGCAGTTTAGTTCTATCCTACGAGCAGTACTTC. Its translation is CASSLVLSYEQYF.

This clone was counted at least ten times. V and J are TRBV28 and TRBJ2-1; D perhaps matches TRBD2 (6 bases). This CDR3 region has 15 residues. The V and J ends lost 2 bases and 0 bases respectively, with 8 bases between them. The germline V gene has CDR1 MDHEN and CDR2 SYDVKM. The CDR3 region has the DNA TGTGCCAGCAGTTTACGGGGGATCTCCTACAATGAGCAGTTCTTC. The encoded protein is CASSLRGISYNEQFF. The whole variable domain, filled in from reference TRBV28 and TRBJ2-1, reads DVKVTQSSRYLVKRTGEKVFLECVQDMDHENMFWYRQDPGLGLRLIYFSYDVKMKEKGDIPEGYSVSREKKERFSLILESASTNQTSMYLCASSLRGISYNEQFFGPGTRLTVL.

The rearrangement uses TRBV6-5 and TRBJ1-5; 7 nucleotides align to TRBD1. V dropped 6 bases and J dropped 7; count of bases not matched to a gene: 6. In germline, CDR1 is MNHEY, CDR2 SVGAGI. This CDR3 has 13 residues. The CDR3 is CASRLDRFQPQHF. The CDR3 DNA is TGTGCCAGCAGACTGGACAGGTTCCAGCCCCAGCATTTT.

This chain joins TRBV6-5 and TRBJ2-3, with TRBD1 as a possible D gene (5 bases). With 5 bases removed from V and 6 bases from J, the gap between germline ends came to 12 bases. The CDR3 is 13 amino acids. Germline V gene data show CDR1 as MNHEY and CDR2 as SVGAGI. The CDR3 spells CASSPRRDDTQYF. The CDR3 DNA sequence: TGTGCCAGCAGTCCCCGCAGGGATGATACGCAGTATTTT.

This chain uses TRBV5-4 with TRBJ1-3; 8 bases align to TRBD1. This CDR3 is 17 amino acids long. V was clipped by 3 bases and J by 3 bases; unmatched bases: 11. Germline V gene sequence: CDR1 SGHNT, CDR2 YYREEE (reference sequence). CDR3 sequence: CASSSSGTGSGGNTIYF. CDR3 in DNA: TGTGCCAGCAGCTCCTCAGGGACAGGTTCGGGTGGAAACACCATATATTTT.

This clone has only one observation. The chain links TRBV29-1 to TRBJ2-2, with D perhaps matching TRBD1 (6 bases). V was clipped by 5 bases and J by 2 bases, with 12 bases between them. Germline V lookup: CDR1 SQVTM, CDR2 ANQGSEA. The CDR3 consists of 14 residues. Here the CDR3 reads CSVPFRGNTGELFF. The CDR3 DNA reads as TGCAGCGTTCCTTTCAGGGGTAACACCGGGGAGCTGTTTTTT.

This clone has a handful of counts. V gene TRBV29-1 combines with J gene TRBJ1-1; 8 bases line up with TRBD1. The trim removed 7 bases at V and 4 bases at J, leaving 5 bases unmatched. Germline V gives CDR1 SQVTM, CDR2 ANQGSEA. The CDR3 runs to 12 residues. The CDR3 sequence: CSARQGRTEAFF. DNA of the CDR3: TGCAGCGCCCGACAGGGGCGCACTGAAGCTTTCTTT.

This clone showed up just once. The V and J genes are TRBV7-2 and TRBJ2-7, with D maybe TRBD1 (6 bases). The CDR3 runs 15 residues. With 6 bases removed from V and 3 bases from J, the gap between germline ends came to 18 bases. Germline V gene sequence: CDR1 SGHTA, CDR2 FQGNSA. The CDR3 DNA follows: TGTGCCAGCAGTCGAGGGGGTACACTGAACTACGAGCAGTACTTC. Translating gives CASSRGGTLNYEQYF.

CDR3 region: CASSPMADTQYF. The CDR3 region has the DNA TGTGCCAGCTCACCCATGGCAGATACGCAGTATTTT. The J gene is TRBJ2-3, the V gene TRBV18, with D unresolved. With 3 bases removed from V and 4 bases from J, the gap between germline ends came to 5 bases. Germline assignment: CDR1 KGHSH and CDR2 LQKENI. The CDR3 consists of 12 residues.

The chain uses TRBV7-2 and TRBJ1-6; the D gene is possibly TRBD1 (5 bases). The CDR3 contains 14 residues. CDR1 SGHTA and CDR2 FQGNSA come from the germline V gene. The V end lost 5 bases, the J end lost 5 bases, and 10 bases lay between the germline ends. DNA for the CDR3: TGTGCCAGCAGCAGAACAGGACATAATTCACCCCTCCACTTT. It yields the protein CASSRTGHNSPLHF.

CDR3 loop: CASSVDLGTDTQYF. The CDR3 region has the DNA TGTGCCAGCAGCGTAGACCTAGGCACAGATACGCAGTATTTT. J is TRBJ2-3 and V is TRBV9; no clear D gene. Germline CDR1 reads SGDLS; CDR2 reads YYNGEE. Between the trimmed V and J ends, which lost 0 bases and 1 base, there was a span of 6 bases. This CDR3 has 14 residues. Complete variable domain (other parts from reference TRBV9 and TRBJ2-3): DSGVTQTPKHLITATGQRVTLRCSPRSGDLSVYWYQQSLDQGLQFLIQYYNGEERAKGNILERFSAQQFPDLHSELNLSSLELGDSALYFCASSVDLGTDTQYFGPGTRLTVL.

The rearrangement joins TRBV2 to TRBJ2-7; TRBD1 aligns across 9 bases. The trim removed 7 bases at V and 3 bases at J, leaving 7 bases unmatched. Germline CDR1 and CDR2: SNHLY and FYNNEI. The CDR3 covers 14 residues. The CDR3 loop reads CASNSGTGIYEQYF. In DNA form, the CDR3 reads TGTGCCAGCAACAGCGGGACAGGGATCTACGAGCAGTACTTC. Full variable domain (rest looked up from reference TRBV2 and TRBJ2-7): EPEVTQTPSHQVTQMGQEVILRCVPISNHLYFYWYRQILGQKVEFLVSFYNNEISEKSEIFDDQFSVERPDGSNFTLKIRSTKLEDSAMYFCASNSGTGIYEQYFGPGTRLTVT.

The rearrangement links TRBV5-8 to TRBJ1-1; tentatively, D is TRBD1 (5 bases). The CDR3 extends over 17 amino acids. The V gene lost 0 bases and the J gene lost 10 bases, with 25 bases spanning the gap. Germline CDR1 and CDR2: SGHTS and YDEGEE. CDR3 region: CASSLDVQGTRARGAFF. In DNA, the CDR3 is TGTGCCAGCAGCTTGGATGTCCAAGGGACGAGGGCCCGGGGAGCTTTCTTT.

The rearrangement joins TRBV4-2 to TRBJ2-5; possible D gene TRBD2, 5 bases. The CDR3 loop spans 14 amino acids. The V end was cut by 4 bases, the J end by 7 bases, with 16 bases between. Germline-derived CDR1 and CDR2 are LGHNA and YNFKEQ. The CDR3 sequence is CASSPEENGGTQYF. The CDR3 region has the DNA TGTGCCAGCAGCCCGGAGGAAAACGGCGGGACCCAGTACTTC.

This rearrangement joins TRBV10-3 to TRBJ1-1; 7 bases match TRBD1. Germline trimming cut 8 bases from V and 5 bases from J; bases unmatched to any gene: 8. There are 13 residues in the CDR3. Per germline, CDR1 ENHRY and CDR2 SYGVKD. For the CDR3, the DNA is TGTGCCATCCACCAGGGGGGGAGAACTGAAGCTTTCTTT. It translates to CAIHQGGRTEAFF.

The chain couples TRBV7-2 to TRBJ2-7; TRBD1 agrees at 8 bases. Germline CDR1 SGHTA, CDR2 FQGNSA. V lost 3 bases to trimming and J lost 6 bases; unmatched junction nucleotides: 7. The CDR3 contains 14 residues. Here the CDR3 DNA reads TGTGCCAGCAGCTTCCAGGACAGGGCTGGCGAGCAGTACTTC. Translation: CASSFQDRAGEQYF. Full variable domain (outside the CDR3, taken from reference TRBV7-2 and TRBJ2-7): GAGVSQSPSNKVTEKGKDVELRCDPISGHTALYWYRQSLGQGLEFLIYFQGNSAPDKSGLPSDRFSAERTGGSVSTLTIQRTQQEDSAVYLCASSFQDRAGEQYFGPGTRLTVT.

V and J are TRBV5-1 and TRBJ2-7, with 9 bases that match TRBD1. CDR1 and CDR2 from the germline V gene are SGHRS and YFSETQ. The CDR3 consists of 12 residues. V was pared by 0 bases and J by 10 bases, with 2 bases of the junction left unmatched. The CDR3 DNA reads as TGCGCCAGCAGCTTGGAGGACAGGGGTCAGTACTTC. This codes for CASSLEDRGQYF.

This sequence joins TRBV7-2 and TRBJ1-6; D perhaps matches TRBD1 (5 bases). The germline V gene encodes CDR1 SGHTA and CDR2 FQGNSA. V dropped 7 bases and J dropped 2 bases, with 12 bases sitting between them. The CDR3 extends over 15 amino acids. CDR3 nucleotide sequence: TGTGCCAGCATCCCCCGAGGGGCCTATAATTCACCCCTCCACTTT. Translated: CASIPRGAYNSPLHF.

This clone appeared a single time. The rearrangement links TRBV19 to TRBJ1-2; 9 nucleotides align to TRBD1. Germline lookup yields CDR1 LNHDA and CDR2 SQIVND (reference sequence). Losses at the gene ends were 5 bases for V and 8 bases for J; bases not matched to a gene: 15. The CDR3 loop spans 16 amino acids. The CDR3 bases are TGTGCCAGTAGTGCCCCCCTGACCGGGACAGGGAGCGGCTACACCTTC. Translating gives CASSAPLTGTGSGYTF.

This clone was seen a few times. In the same sample, other DNA sequences code for this CDR3. This chain uses TRBV7-2 with TRBJ2-7, with 8 nucleotides matching TRBD1. The V gene end was trimmed by 2 bases and the J gene end by 6 bases; junction bases not matched to a gene: 9. Germline CDR1 is SGHTA and CDR2 is FQGNSA. The CDR3 extends over 15 amino acids. As DNA, the CDR3 is TGTGCCAGCAGCTTACACGGACAGGGCCTAGGCGAGCAGTACTTC. Protein product: CASSLHGQGLGEQYF.

This clone was recorded once. This chain connects TRBV19 to TRBJ2-2, with TRBD2 as a possible D gene (5 bases). Looked up from germline, CDR1 is LNHDA and CDR2 is SQIVND (reference sequence). The CDR3 is made up of 15 amino acids. The ends were cut back, 3 bases at V and 4 bases at J, with 12 bases in the middle. The CDR3 sequence is CASSIGERRTGELFF. For the CDR3, the DNA is TGTGCCAGTAGTATCGGGGAAAGACGCACCGGGGAGCTGTTTTTT.

The gene calls are TRBV19 and TRBJ1-2; possibly TRBD1 for D (6 bases). The CDR3 runs to 15 residues. With 4 bases removed from V and 3 bases from J, the gap between germline ends came to 15 bases. The germline gives CDR1 LNHDA, CDR2 SQIVND (reference sequence). CDR3 amino acids: CASSTGTPGDYGYTF. In DNA, the CDR3 is TGTGCCAGTAGTACTGGGACACCAGGAGACTATGGCTACACCTTC. The full variable domain, rest sourced from reference TRBV19 and TRBJ1-2, is DGGITQSPKYLFRKEGQNVTLSCEQNLNHDAMYWYRQDPGQGLRLIYYSQIVNDFQKGDIAEGYSVSREKKESFPLTVTSAQKNPTAFYLCASSTGTPGDYGYTFGSGTRLTVV.